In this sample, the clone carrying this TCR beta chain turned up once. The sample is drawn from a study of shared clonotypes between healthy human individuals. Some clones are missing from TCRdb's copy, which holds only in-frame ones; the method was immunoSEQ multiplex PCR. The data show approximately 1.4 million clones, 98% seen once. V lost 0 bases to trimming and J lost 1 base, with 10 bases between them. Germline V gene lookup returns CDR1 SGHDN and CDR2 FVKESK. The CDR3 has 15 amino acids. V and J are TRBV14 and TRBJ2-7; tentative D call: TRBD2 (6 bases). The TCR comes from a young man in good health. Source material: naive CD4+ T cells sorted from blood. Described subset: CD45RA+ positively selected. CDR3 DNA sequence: TGTGCCAGCAGCCAAGATCTGGGAGGTTCCTACGAGCAGTACTTC. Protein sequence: CASSQDLGGSYEQYF.